The 27 T cell receptor beta chains reported below all come from one sample, sequenced in a study of molecular identifiers for immune sequencing clone quantification. TCRdb re-called the PCR reads with MiXCR, one entry per CDR3 protein. The repertoire holds under 800,000 distinct CDR3 sequences, with 25% as singletons. The specimen was naive CD8+ T cells from blood, with Jurkat cell RNA spiked in. Subset denoted: FACS-sorted CD8+CD4-CCR7+CD45RA+ naive T cells. Every receptor here comes from a human donor in good health. Some libraries in this study had Jurkat cell RNA spiked in.

This clonotype was counted a few times. The chain uses TRBV4-3 and TRBJ2-3, with a weak D call TRBD2 (5 bases). The CDR3 is 17 residues long. V lost 0 bases to trimming and J lost 1 base, with 14 bases between them. Per the germline V gene, CDR1 is LGHNA and CDR2 is YSLEER. The CDR3 reads CASSQELGKGGTDTQYF. CDR3 coding DNA: TGCGCCAGCAGCCAAGAGTTGGGGAAGGGAGGCACAGATACGCAGTATTTT.

The rearrangement links TRBV6-5 to TRBJ2-7; possibly TRBD2 for D (7 bases). Germline V gives CDR1 MNHEY, CDR2 SVGAGI. This CDR3 region has 15 residues. V was cut by 0 bases and J by 3 bases, with 12 bases left in between. CDR3 DNA sequence: TGTGCCAGCAGTTACTCGCCAGGGGAGGGCTACGAGCAGTACTTC. Translated, it gives CASSYSPGEGYEQYF.

This chain links TRBV20-1 with TRBJ1-1; no clear D gene. With 0 bases removed from V and 9 bases from J, the gap between germline ends came to 5 bases. The CDR3 runs to 10 residues. CDR1 and CDR2 (germline): DFQATT, SNEGSKA (reference sequence). The CDR3 region is CSARDFQAFF. CDR3 DNA: TGCAGTGCTAGAGATTTTCAAGCTTTCTTT.

In its sample, this clonotype was seen a few times. The chain employs TRBV12-3 or TRBV12-4 and TRBJ1-6, with a possible D match to TRBD1 (5 bases). The CDR3 is 14 amino acids. V was shortened by 5 bases and J by 7 bases, with 12 bases between the two germline ends. This CDR3 is CASSGTLGNSPLHF. CDR3 DNA: TGTGCCAGCAGTGGGACCTTGGGGAATTCACCCCTCCACTTT.

Points on this clonotype: A read error may explain this, as a much larger clone is one base away. This is likely a read error, given that the CDR3 carries no conserved phenylalanine or tryptophan at its end. The gene calls are TRBV5-5 and TRBJ2-7, with 9 nucleotides matching TRBD2. Germline CDR1 is SGHKS and CDR2 is YYEKEE (reference sequence). The trim removed 0 bases at V and 4 bases at J, leaving 8 bases unmatched. There are 16 residues in the CDR3. CDR3 bases: TGTGCCAGCAGCTTGGAGGAGACTAGCGGTTGGTACGAGCAGTACTCC. Protein: CASSLEETSGWYEQYS.

Points on this clonotype: A much larger clone sits a single nucleotide away, making a read error possible. This chain uses TRBV29-1 with TRBJ2-1; D perhaps matches TRBD2 (5 bases). Trimming took 7 bases from V and 6 from J, leaving 16 bases between them. The germline gives CDR1 SQVTM, CDR2 ANQGSEA. The CDR3 is 13 residues long. The DNA of the CDR3 is TGCAGCGCCGGAGAGGGCCTATGCAATGAGCAGTTCTTC. Translated, it gives CSAGEGLCNEQFF.

This clonotype has a single count. Because the CDR3 is missing its conserved closing phenylalanine or tryptophan, this is likely a read error. J is TRBJ2-7 and V is TRBV6-2 or TRBV6-3, with 9 bases aligning to TRBD2. In germline, CDR1 is MNHEY, CDR2 SVGEGT. The CDR3 has 14 amino acids. After removal of 4 bases from V and 4 bases from J, the junction contained 5 bases not matched to a gene. CDR3 sequence: CASSSGLATYEQYL. The CDR3 DNA reads TGTGCCAGCAGTTCCGGACTAGCGACATACGAGCAGTACCTC.

The gene calls are TRBV10-3 and TRBJ2-7; 11 bases align to TRBD2. The CDR3 is 19 amino acids. J lost 9 bases, V lost 4 bases, and 23 bases had no gene match. The germline CDR1 and CDR2 sequences are ENHRY and SYGVKD. CDR3 DNA sequence: TGTGCCATCAGTGGGGGGGCTAGCGGGAGGTGCCCGTGGTGTCAGGCGCAGTACTTC. As protein: CAISGGASGRCPWCQAQYF.

Note on this clonotype: A much bigger clone sits one base away, suggesting this may be a read error. This CDR3 reads CASSYSDQDIQYF. In DNA, the CDR3 is TGTGCCAGCAGTTACTCGGACCAAGACATTCAGTACTTC. This chain uses TRBV6-6 with TRBJ2-4, with unresolved D. V was cut by 0 bases and J by 8 bases, with 8 bases left in between. The CDR3 covers 13 residues. Germline V lookup: CDR1 MNHNY, CDR2 SVGAGI (reference sequence).

As regards this clonotype: A much bigger clone sits one base away, suggesting this may be a read error. V is TRBV6-5 and J is TRBJ2-5; 9 bases match TRBD2. The CDR3 is 16 amino acids. Germline values: CDR1 MNHEY, CDR2 SVGAGI. CDR3 coding DNA: TGTGCCAGCAGTTACTTCGGCGGGACTAGCCAAGAGACCCAGAACTTC. Its protein is CASSYFGGTSQETQNF.

This clonotype was seen only a few times. V and J are TRBV7-8 and TRBJ2-7; D unresolved. This CDR3 contains 14 residues. V was cut by 4 bases and J by 2 bases, with 12 bases left in between. The V gene's germline CDR1 is SGHVS and CDR2 FQNEAQ. Here the CDR3 DNA reads TGTGCCAGCAGCTCCGGACCAGAGGCCTACGAGCAGTACTTC. The encoded protein is CASSSGPEAYEQYF.

In its sample, this clonotype was seen many times. V usage is TRBV7-8 and J usage is TRBJ2-7; TRBD1 agrees at 9 bases. Per the germline V gene, CDR1 is SGHVS and CDR2 is FQNEAQ. The CDR3 extends over 14 amino acids. The trim removed 6 bases at V and 6 bases at J, leaving 9 bases unmatched. The CDR3: CASRSGTGMTEQYF. The CDR3 coding sequence is TGTGCCAGCAGGTCCGGGACAGGGATGACCGAGCAGTACTTC. The full variable domain, in which reference TRBV7-8 and TRBJ2-7 provide the parts outside the CDR3, is GAGVSQSPRYKVAKRGQDVALRCDPISGHVSLFWYQQALGQGPEFLTYFQNEAQLDKSGLPSDRFFAERPEGSVSTLKIQRTQQEDSAVYLCASRSGTGMTEQYFGPGTRLTVT.

This clonotype was counted between two and nine times. The genes are TRBV19 and TRBJ2-7; D is unresolved. The V end lost 5 bases, the J end lost 0 bases, and 8 bases lay between the germline ends. This CDR3 region has 13 residues. CDR1 and CDR2 (germline): LNHDA, SQIVND (reference sequence). The CDR3 nucleotides read TGTGCCAGTAGTGACGACATCTCCTACGAGCAGTACTTC. Encoded protein: CASSDDISYEQYF.

This clonotype was seen only once. V gene TRBV5-4 combines with J gene TRBJ2-1, with TRBD2 identical over 10 bases. This CDR3 has 18 residues. The germline V gene has CDR1 SGHNT and CDR2 YYREEE (reference sequence). Unmatched junction bases numbered 18, after V lost 4 bases and J lost 8 bases. DNA of the CDR3: TGTGCCAGCAGCCTCGGCGACTCAAGCGGGAGGGTCAGGGATGAGCAGTTCTTC. Protein product: CASSLGDSSGRVRDEQFF.

Turning to this clonotype: Mismatch with germline at one junction end may stem from a read error. V gene TRBV19 combines with J gene TRBJ2-7; D call uncertain. CDR3 length: 15 residues. Germline CDR1 reads LNHDA; CDR2 reads SQIVND (reference sequence). DNA for the CDR3: TGTGACAGTAGTATACACATCACGCCTCCCTACGAGCAGTACTTC. It specifies CDSSIHITPPYEQYF.

In nucleotides, the CDR3 is TGTGCCACCAGCAGGGACGGGACTAGCGGGAGACCAGATACGCAGTATTTT. Translating it yields CATSRDGTSGRPDTQYF. The chain links TRBV15 to TRBJ2-3, with 14 bases that match TRBD2. The CDR3 loop spans 17 amino acids. Trimming cost V 3 bases and J 4 bases; bases outside gene matches: 6. Germline V gene data show CDR1 as LNHNV and CDR2 as YYDKDF (reference sequence).

Concerning this clonotype itself: This may stem from a read error, because a much larger clone lies one nucleotide away. V and J are TRBV3-1 and TRBJ1-5; 11 bases are shared with TRBD1. CDR3 length equals 16 residues. The germline CDR1 and CDR2 sequences are LGHDT and YNNKEL (reference sequence). CDR3 residues: CAGSQDGDRGYQPQHF. The CDR3 region has the DNA TGTGCCGGCAGCCAAGATGGGGACAGGGGGTATCAGCCCCAGCATTTT.

Details on this clonotype: A much larger clone lies one base from this, so it may be a read error. The chain employs TRBV6-6 and TRBJ2-3, with D hard to call. The CDR3 spans 15 residues. From germline, CDR1 is MNHNY and CDR2 SVGAGI (reference sequence). The germline V and J ends were trimmed by 2 bases and 6 bases, with 15 bases remaining between them. Here the CDR3 DNA reads TGTGCCAGCAGTTACACGACCCCCACTTATGATACGCAGTATTTT. Its protein is CASSYTTPTYDTQYF.

The CDR3 region has the DNA TGTGCCAGCAGGGTCTGGGGGGGGTACGAGCAGTACTTC. Translating it yields CASRVWGGYEQYF. This chain links TRBV5-4 with TRBJ2-7; 7 positions match TRBD2. The CDR3 runs to 13 residues. Germline values: CDR1 SGHNT, CDR2 YYREEE (reference sequence). V shed 5 bases, J shed 4 bases, and the junction held 6 bases outside the gene matches.

At least ten counts were recorded for this clonotype. The chain carries TRBV20-1 and TRBJ2-7, with TRBD2 matching over 10 bases. The CDR3 runs 15 residues. V gave up 6 bases and J gave up 5 bases; unmatched junction bases: 13. In germline, CDR1 is DFQATT, CDR2 SNEGSKA (reference sequence). The CDR3 sequence is CSAQPLSGGAHEQYF. CDR3 bases: TGCAGTGCCCAGCCCCTAAGCGGGGGGGCCCACGAGCAGTACTTC.

This clonotype was observed many times. This chain connects TRBV12-3 or TRBV12-4 to TRBJ1-5; tentatively, D is TRBD1 (5 bases). Trimming pared 6 bases from V and 1 base from J, leaving 13 bases between. The CDR3 covers 15 residues. The CDR3 nucleotides are TGTGCCAGCAGCCAAGGGACTTCGAGCAATCAGCCCCAGCATTTT. It is translated as CASSQGTSSNQPQHF.

This clonotype was observed a few times. V is TRBV11-2 and J is TRBJ1-4, with 9 nucleotides matching TRBD1. Germline CDR1 and CDR2: SGHAT and FQNNGV. Trimming at V came to 2 bases and at J to 6 bases, leaving 7 bases not matched to a gene. This CDR3 spans 16 amino acids. CDR3 residues: CASSLKPDRGYEKLFF. DNA for the CDR3: TGTGCCAGCAGCTTAAAACCGGACAGGGGTTATGAAAAACTGTTTTTT.

This clonotype was seen at least ten times. The conserved final phenylalanine or tryptophan is absent from the CDR3, which likely points to a read error. The DNA is left out, because the CDR3 cannot be placed on it with certainty; the CDR3 is given as TCRdb lists it. This sequence joins TRBV6-1 and TRBJ2-7; whether TRBD1, the table's D call, matches the DNA was not checked. Germline assignment: CDR1 MNHNS and CDR2 SASEGT. Counting both end residues, the CDR3 totals 14 amino acids. The CDR3: CASSEAVSDRALTL.

The V gene is TRBV5-4, the J gene TRBJ1-1; the match to TRBD1 covers 7 bases. The V and J ends lost 4 bases and 7 bases, in that order; junction bases with no gene match: 4. This CDR3 region has 12 residues. Germline V gene data show CDR1 as SGHNT and CDR2 as YYREEE (reference sequence). The chain's CDR3 is CASSQGESEAFF. The CDR3 DNA is TGTGCCAGCAGCCAGGGGGAGAGTGAAGCTTTCTTT.

This clonotype showed up just a few times. The chain joins TRBV27 to TRBJ2-1, with 12 bases aligning to TRBD2. The germline CDR1 and CDR2 sequences are MNHEY and SMNVEV (reference sequence). This CDR3 is built from 16 residues. Trimming at V came to 5 bases and at J to 6 bases, leaving 8 bases not matched to a gene. CDR3 bases: TGTGCCAGCAGTCTCTCCGGGACTAGCGGGCCCAATGAGCAGTTCTTC. Translating it yields CASSLSGTSGPNEQFF.

The chain uses TRBV7-6 and TRBJ1-6, with D possibly matching TRBD1 (5 bases). Trimming removed 8 bases at V and 7 bases at J, with 15 bases between. The germline CDR1 and CDR2 sequences are SGHVS and FNYEAQ. The CDR3 contains 14 residues. CDR3: CASGKGRSNSPLHF. The CDR3, as DNA: TGTGCCAGCGGCAAGGGACGGAGCAATTCACCCCTCCACTTT.

Points on this clonotype: A much more abundant neighbour one base away suggests this may be a read error. This chain uses TRBV25-1 with TRBJ2-7; D is uncertain. The CDR3 spans 12 residues. Germline V gives CDR1 MGHDK, CDR2 SYGVNS. The CDR3 loop reads CASSEFLFELYF. CDR3 bases: TGTGCCAGCAGTGAGTTTCTTTTCGAGCTGTACTTC.